Here is one TCR beta chain with its context. What it recognizes is unknown. 60 Vbeta and 13 Jbeta primers were used in PCR. Sequencing was performed with immunoSEQ multiplex PCR; in TCRdb, only in-frame clones are kept and a portion is missing. Of 95,000 to 100,000 clones listed, roughly 70% are singletons. This specimen belongs to a study of cytomegalovirus exposure and HLA in healthy donors. Points from the study as a whole: It was shown in a later analysis that HLA-associated TCR beta chains were more clonally expanded than other, equally common chains.

The material sequenced was PBMCs. This TCR derives from a male donor in good health and CMV-seronegative.

This CDR3 is CASSLPGGGETQYF. The CDR3 coding sequence is TGTGCCAGCAGCTTACCGGGAGGAGGGGAGACCCAGTACTTC. The rearrangement uses TRBV5-6 and TRBJ2-5; 7 positions agree with TRBD2. There are 14 residues in the CDR3. Unmatched junction bases numbered 6, after V lost 2 bases and J lost 5 bases. Germline V gene data show CDR1 as SGHDT and CDR2 as YYEEEE.